This TCR beta chain was profiled in a study of early T cells in non-severe SARS-CoV-2 infection. Findings and limits, study-wide: The study's VDJdb matching favored anti-spike CD8 responses and missed private and CD4 specificities.

This clonotype was seen repeatedly, ten times or more. Its antigen remains unidentified. Germline-derived CDR1 and CDR2 are SGHTA and FQGTGA. The CDR3 is 11 residues long. Trimming pared 2 bases from V and 5 bases from J, leaving 3 bases between. Attachment of unique molecular identifiers was made to individual cDNA molecules. MiXCR was run by TCRdb on the 5' RACE reads, yielding one entry per CDR3 protein. The profile shows roughly 100,000 distinct CDR3 sequences, around 13% of them singletons. The sequence came from an adult who was a healthcare worker with PCR-confirmed SARS-CoV-2 infection or an uninfected control (not recorded which). The sample taken for sequencing was whole blood. The J gene is TRBJ1-1, the V gene TRBV7-3, with D uncertain. CDR3 nucleotide sequence: TGTGCCAGCAGCTTACGGACTGAAGCTTTCTTT. Encoded protein: CASSLRTEAFF. Together with reference TRBV7-3 and TRBJ1-1, the CDR3 gives the full variable domain: GAGVSQTPSNKVTEKGKYVELRCDPISGHTALYWYRQSLGQGPEFLIYFQGTGAADDSGLPNDRFFAVRPEGSVSTLKIQRTERGDSAVYLCASSLRTEAFFGQGTRLTVV.